This T cell receptor beta chain was documented in a study of neurological immune-mediated disorders. Study-wide results and caveats: HTLV-1-associated myelopathy had the most TCR clonal expansion, while multiple sclerosis had the least, a level that fell below healthy controls. Private repertoires in all groups were suggested by the finding that expanded clones across subjects shared no CDR3 amino acid sequences.

This clonotype was detected many times. As yet, its antigen is unknown. A 10-nucleotide random UMI tagged transcripts in template-switch 5'RACE cDNA synthesis. TCRdb fed the 5' RACE reads into MiXCR, producing one record per CDR3 protein. The table shows some 21,000 distinct CDR3 sequences, with about 16% occurring only once. J was trimmed by 3 bases and V by 2 bases; bases with no gene match: 1. The CDR3 runs 14 residues. Per the germline V gene, CDR1 is KGHSH and CDR2 is LQKENI. Source material: PBMCs. V is TRBV18 and J is TRBJ2-5; TRBD1 matches at 9 bases. This clonotype was sampled from a female donor with HTLV-1-associated myelopathy (HAM/TSP). The CDR3 reads CASSPRTGEETQYF. The DNA of the CDR3 is TGTGCCAGCTCACCAAGGACAGGGGAAGAGACCCAGTACTTC.